This is a list of T cell receptor beta chains from one sample in a study of cytomegalovirus exposure and HLA in healthy donors. TCRdb's copy holds only in-frame clones and misses some; the assay was immunoSEQ multiplex PCR. The data show about 130,000 clones, about 74% seen once. The sample taken for sequencing was PBMCs. All receptors come from a woman aged 45-65 years in good health and CMV-seropositive. CDR3s include the opening cysteine and the closing phenylalanine or tryptophan. Fields, in order: J gene, V gene, D gene, clone size, CDR3 protein. D genes are given only for firm matches. Rows give clone size only sometimes, using once, few, many, or a class for an expanded clone.

J: TRBJ1-4
V: TRBV19
D: .
size: .
CDR3: CASSIERGAGEKLFF

J: TRBJ2-5
V: TRBV5-1
D: TRBD1
size: .
CDR3: CASSFGLLGGSETQYF

J: TRBJ1-6
V: TRBV30
D: .
size: .
CDR3: CAWSESSRSPLHF

J: TRBJ2-7
V: TRBV6-1
D: TRBD1
size: .
CDR3: CASSVKPGQGSYEQYF

J: TRBJ1-1
V: TRBV18
D: .
size: few
CDR3: CASSPRADDEAFF

J: TRBJ2-7
V: TRBV5-4
D: TRBD2
size: once
CDR3: CASGLAGGSEQYF

J: TRBJ1-1
V: TRBV2
D: .
size: .
CDR3: CASTRVDKGTEAFF

J: TRBJ2-3
V: TRBV12-5
D: .
size: .
CDR3: CASGQGYTDTQYF

J: TRBJ2-7
V: TRBV19
D: TRBD2
size: .
CDR3: CASTKAGAHYEQYF

J: TRBJ2-6
V: TRBV5-1
D: TRBD1
size: few
CDR3: CASSPGGSGANVLTF

J: TRBJ1-1
V: TRBV6-5
D: .
size: .
CDR3: CASSKEQVTEAFF

J: TRBJ2-1
V: TRBV11-3
D: TRBD2
size: .
CDR3: CASSLATGGGEQFF

J: TRBJ2-7
V: TRBV5-1
D: TRBD2
size: .
CDR3: CASSGAGGKYEQYF

J: TRBJ1-4
V: TRBV6-5
D: .
size: .
CDR3: CASMSPGPNEKLFF

J: TRBJ2-7
V: TRBV7-6
D: .
size: .
CDR3: CASSFGEEYEQYF

J: TRBJ2-6
V: TRBV7-9
D: .
size: .
CDR3: CASRRHVAPGANVLTF

J: TRBJ1-5
V: TRBV27
D: .
size: .
CDR3: CASSPQGYQPQHF

J: TRBJ1-1
V: TRBV19
D: TRBD1
size: .
CDR3: CASTSRTGGGNAFF

J: TRBJ2-2
V: TRBV19
D: .
size: .
CDR3: CASSTPWGAGELFF

J: TRBJ1-6
V: TRBV2
D: .
size: .
CDR3: CASGWASPLHF

J: TRBJ2-2
V: TRBV5-1
D: .
size: .
CDR3: CASRPAGNTGELFF

J: TRBJ1-2
V: TRBV6-5
D: .
size: .
CDR3: CASSRRTQGDYGYTF

J: TRBJ2-3
V: TRBV7-8
D: .
size: .
CDR3: CASSWAEGGDTQYF

J: TRBJ2-7
V: TRBV5-5
D: .
size: .
CDR3: CASNTGGPYEQYF

J: TRBJ2-3
V: TRBV9
D: .
size: .
CDR3: CASSAGGRLTDTQYF

J: TRBJ2-1
V: TRBV4-2
D: .
size: few
CDR3: CASSQSTQGANEQFF

J: TRBJ2-7
V: TRBV7-9
D: .
size: .
CDR3: CASSYGGAEQYF

J: TRBJ1-2
V: TRBV18
D: TRBD1
size: .
CDR3: CASSSLLDRPGGYTF

J: TRBJ1-1
V: TRBV11-2
D: .
size: .
CDR3: CASSAQQGAIENTEAFF

J: TRBJ2-2
V: TRBV7-9
D: TRBD2
size: .
CDR3: CASSLGTSGENTGELFF

J: TRBJ2-3
V: TRBV5-4
D: .
size: .
CDR3: CASRSGPKGGTDTQYF

J: TRBJ1-1
V: TRBV5-6
D: TRBD1
size: .
CDR3: CASSLGQGSRAFF

J: TRBJ2-1
V: TRBV2
D: TRBD2
size: .
CDR3: CASSGEGRTSYNEQFF

J: TRBJ2-7
V: TRBV7-8
D: TRBD1
size: .
CDR3: CASSRLRDRAYEQYF

J: TRBJ1-2
V: TRBV7-9
D: .
size: .
CDR3: CASSEGQYLYGYTF

J: TRBJ1-1
V: TRBV30
D: .
size: few
CDR3: CAWSFSRNTEAFF

J: TRBJ2-3
V: TRBV9
D: .
size: .
CDR3: CASSQSGSRTDTQYF

J: TRBJ2-2
V: TRBV19
D: TRBD2
size: few
CDR3: CASSREGGTGELFF

J: TRBJ1-1
V: TRBV19
D: .
size: .
CDR3: CASGYSRGTEAFF

J: TRBJ2-1
V: TRBV12-5
D: .
size: once
CDR3: CASGLMRSQFF

J: TRBJ2-7
V: TRBV19
D: .
size: .
CDR3: CASSIRGRGEQYF

J: TRBJ2-1
V: TRBV5-1
D: .
size: .
CDR3: CASSLGDTIYNEQFF

J: TRBJ2-3
V: TRBV7-9
D: TRBD2
size: .
CDR3: CASSPLAGGTDTQYF

J: TRBJ1-2
V: TRBV5-4
D: .
size: once
CDR3: CASSLLGQAQDFYGYTF

J: TRBJ2-1
V: TRBV7-6
D: TRBD2
size: .
CDR3: CASSLDAWRGGNEQFF

J: TRBJ2-7
V: TRBV6-5
D: .
size: once
CDR3: CASSYDSRTYEQYF

J: TRBJ2-3
V: TRBV5-6
D: TRBD1
size: .
CDR3: CASVPQGAGTDTQYF

J: TRBJ2-6
V: TRBV2
D: .
size: .
CDR3: CASSVGLTGANVLTF

J: TRBJ2-1
V: TRBV5-4
D: .
size: .
CDR3: CASSSKRTDSYNEQFF

J: TRBJ1-4
V: TRBV5-1
D: .
size: .
CDR3: CASSLGGSGEKLFF

J: TRBJ2-1
V: TRBV6-1
D: TRBD2
size: few
CDR3: CASSEASGGYNEQFF

J: TRBJ1-1
V: TRBV7-8
D: TRBD1
size: .
CDR3: CASSSTRTGYLNTEAFF

J: TRBJ1-1
V: TRBV19
D: TRBD1
size: few
CDR3: CAAKRAGGNTEAFF

J: TRBJ1-1
V: TRBV2
D: TRBD1
size: few
CDR3: CASSGEGTGARGAFF

J: TRBJ2-3
V: TRBV7-2
D: .
size: .
CDR3: CASSLTTTSDTQYF

J: TRBJ2-1
V: TRBV14
D: TRBD2
size: .
CDR3: CASSPSGGAGNEQFF

J: TRBJ2-2
V: TRBV5-4
D: TRBD1
size: .
CDR3: CASSKPGTGVNTGELFF

J: TRBJ2-1
V: TRBV12-5
D: TRBD2
size: .
CDR3: CASALGRAGGFGQFF

J: TRBJ1-2
V: TRBV15
D: .
size: .
CDR3: CATSSKTEIANYGYTF